This T cell receptor (beta chain) was sequenced for a study of blood T cell repertoires in COVID-19 (TCRdb year 2020). Notes on the research overall: Samples covering the acute and convalescent phases of COVID-19 were provided by collaborators in the United States, Italy and Spain. The material from the prospective study consisted of cDNA or gDNA derived from T cells, B-cell-depleted T cells, or PBMCs. Subjects who had been exposed to COVID-19, were actively infected with it, or had recovered from it provided the deeply sampled blood TCRbeta repertoires that made up the dataset. The repertoires were released in a freely available public database meant as a resource for research on the immune response to SARS-CoV-2. The samples were drawn from two sources: the first 160 participants of the ongoing ImmuneRACE study, and 1,254 subjects contributed by 6 global collaborators. Sample metadata almost always included a de-identified subject ID, COVID-19 status, age in years and sex. Where available, HLA class I and class II types were taken from metadata supplied by the sample provider and were not determined by assay-based typing. Summary of the overall study and its limitations: The quantity of clinical and demographic metadata differed by source and by participant and was supplied without curation.

Whole blood was collected in K2EDTA tubes by collaborating institutions according to the institutions' own protocols. Collaborator samples were shipped for TCRbeta analysis as frozen whole blood, isolated PBMCs, or DNA extracted from either sample type. A remark on this clone: No cognate antigen has been identified for it. No clone much larger than this one lies a single base away; base qualities are absent.

CDR1 and CDR2, looked up from the germline V gene, are KGHSH and LQKENI. The CDR3 runs 13 amino acids, cysteine and phenylalanine included. The retained sequence is limited to the CDR3, 39 bases, with the frame set at the first base. V has 5 bases trimmed and J has 7 bases trimmed; junction bases matching no gene number 5. TCRbeta CDR3 regions were amplified from genomic DNA using the immunoSEQ Assay, a bias-controlled multiplex PCR. In the source study's methods: Within the assay, amplification of reference gene primers was used to estimate how many nucleated cells each sample contained. Sequence reads were collapsed and filtered to measure the absolute abundance of every unique TCRbeta CDR3 rearrangement. For each sample, productive Simpson clonality was calculated as the square root of Simpson's diversity index across productive rearrangements. The table comes from immuneACCESS by way of TCRdb, which keeps in-frame sequences with V and J called. Part of the clones is missing from these tables; in studies checked, under half for an unresolved V gene and the rest for unknown reasons. For V, J and clone size, that table is used; D and trimming come from the DNA. This sample lists more than 250,000 clones; approximately 80% were detected once. The ten largest account for 8.6% of the sample.

The origin of this receptor is a human donor in a cohort sampled during active COVID-19. Sample: peripheral blood. The chain joins TRBV18 to TRBJ1-5, and TRBD1 matches 7 of the central bases. The CDR3 loop reads CASSKDREQPQHF. The DNA sequence is as follows: TGTGCCAGCTCAAAAGACAGGGAACAGCCCCAGCATTTT.